This TCR beta chain was captured in a study of shared clonotypes between healthy human individuals. The sample holds many counts of this clone. Germline V lookup: CDR1 MGHRA, CDR2 YSYEKL. The CDR3 covers 19 residues. V was pared by 0 bases and J by 8 bases, with 25 bases between. Sequencing was performed with immunoSEQ multiplex PCR; in TCRdb, only in-frame clones are kept and a portion is missing. Of 70,000 to 95,000 clones detected, around 57% appear once; the ten largest clones hold roughly half. This receptor was obtained from a young man in good health. The sequenced sample was memory CD8+ T cells sorted from blood. The subset denotes: CD45RO+ cells pooled with CCR7-negative TemRA cells. V usage is TRBV4-1 and J usage is TRBJ1-4; D ambiguous. The CDR3 bases are TGCGCCAGCAGCCAAGATTCGAGTGATTTAGGTTCCGGTGGGGAAAAACTGTTTTTT. It is translated as CASSQDSSDLGSGGEKLFF.